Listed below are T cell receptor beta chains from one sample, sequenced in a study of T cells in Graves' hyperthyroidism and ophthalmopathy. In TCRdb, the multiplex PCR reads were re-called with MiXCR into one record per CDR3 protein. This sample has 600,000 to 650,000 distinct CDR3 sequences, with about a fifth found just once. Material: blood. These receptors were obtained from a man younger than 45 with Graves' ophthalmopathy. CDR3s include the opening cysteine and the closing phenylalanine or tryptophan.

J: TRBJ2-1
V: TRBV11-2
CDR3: CASNPTSLSYNEQFF

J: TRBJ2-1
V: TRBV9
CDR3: CASSVVDRSSYNEQFF

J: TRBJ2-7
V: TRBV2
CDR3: CASIWEGRAEDYEQYF

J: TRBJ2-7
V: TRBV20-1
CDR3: CSARSATTSYEQYF

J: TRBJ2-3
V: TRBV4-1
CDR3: CASSQGLGGDTQYF

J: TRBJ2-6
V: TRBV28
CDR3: CASDDRGANVLTF

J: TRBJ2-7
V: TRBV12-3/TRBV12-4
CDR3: CASSLAASGSYEQYF

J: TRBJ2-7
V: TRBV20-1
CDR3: CSAGGTATSYEQYF

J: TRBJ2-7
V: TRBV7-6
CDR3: CASSLGREDYEQYF

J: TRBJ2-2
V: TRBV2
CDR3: CASRQGEFTGELFF

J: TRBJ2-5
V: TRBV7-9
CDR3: CASSLYPGSQETQYF

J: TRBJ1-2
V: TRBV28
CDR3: CASSPRTNHYGYTF

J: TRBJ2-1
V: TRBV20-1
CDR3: CSARSARGAGPNEQFF

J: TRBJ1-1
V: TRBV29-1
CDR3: CSVVGSLNTEAFF

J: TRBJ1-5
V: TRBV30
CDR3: CAWSRSGASQPQHF

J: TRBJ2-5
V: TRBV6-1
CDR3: CASSVASSNQETQYF

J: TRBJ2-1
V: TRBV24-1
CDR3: CATSPSGSRYNEQFF

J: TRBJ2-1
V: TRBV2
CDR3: CASSQLALYNEQFF

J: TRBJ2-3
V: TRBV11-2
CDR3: CASSGYRDSRVDTQYF

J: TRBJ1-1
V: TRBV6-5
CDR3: CASSYSSRTEAFF

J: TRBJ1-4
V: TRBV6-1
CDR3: CASRRQGVHEKLFF

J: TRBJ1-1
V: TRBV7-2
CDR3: CASSLRMNTEAFF

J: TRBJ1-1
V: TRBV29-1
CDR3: CSVALGVRNTEAFF

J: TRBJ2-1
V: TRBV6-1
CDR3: CASTPGQGSNEQFF

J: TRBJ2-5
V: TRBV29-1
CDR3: CSVGHVVETQYF

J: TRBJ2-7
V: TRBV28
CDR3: CASSPGLAVSYEQYF

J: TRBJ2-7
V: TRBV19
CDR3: CASTPTSGPSYEQYF

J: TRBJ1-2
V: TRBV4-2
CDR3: CASSQGGSNYGYTF

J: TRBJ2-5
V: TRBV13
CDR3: CASSTLAGRETQYF

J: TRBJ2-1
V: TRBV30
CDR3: CAWSVTGLADNEQFF

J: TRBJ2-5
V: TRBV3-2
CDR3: CASSQDRTSAEETQYF

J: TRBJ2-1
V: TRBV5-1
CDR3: CASSLGRTSGHEQFF

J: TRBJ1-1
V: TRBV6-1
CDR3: CASTLGNMNTEAFF

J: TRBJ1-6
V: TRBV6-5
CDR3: CASSYEDRVNSPLHF

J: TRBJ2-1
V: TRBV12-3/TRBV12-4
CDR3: CASSHTSGSYNEQFF

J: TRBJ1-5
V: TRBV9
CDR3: CASSVGQRFEPQHF

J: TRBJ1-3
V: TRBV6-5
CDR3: CASSYSRTPGNTIYF

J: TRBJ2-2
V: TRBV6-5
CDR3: CASSYTPGARNTGELFF

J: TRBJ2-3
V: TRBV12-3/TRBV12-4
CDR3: CASRSRAYHNTQYF